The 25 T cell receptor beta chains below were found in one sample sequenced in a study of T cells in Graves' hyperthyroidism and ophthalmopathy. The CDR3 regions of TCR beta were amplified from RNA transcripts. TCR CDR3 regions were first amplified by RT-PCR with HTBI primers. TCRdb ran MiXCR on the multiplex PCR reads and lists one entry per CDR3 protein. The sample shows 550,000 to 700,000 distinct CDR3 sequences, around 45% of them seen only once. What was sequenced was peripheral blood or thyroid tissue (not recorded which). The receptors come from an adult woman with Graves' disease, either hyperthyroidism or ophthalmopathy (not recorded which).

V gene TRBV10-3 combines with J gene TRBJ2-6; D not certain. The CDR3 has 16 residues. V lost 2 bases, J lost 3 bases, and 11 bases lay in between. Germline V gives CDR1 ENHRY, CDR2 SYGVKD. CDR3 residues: CAISETRMDGANVLTF. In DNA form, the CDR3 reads TGTGCCATCAGTGAGACCAGGATGGATGGGGCCAACGTCCTGACTTTC.

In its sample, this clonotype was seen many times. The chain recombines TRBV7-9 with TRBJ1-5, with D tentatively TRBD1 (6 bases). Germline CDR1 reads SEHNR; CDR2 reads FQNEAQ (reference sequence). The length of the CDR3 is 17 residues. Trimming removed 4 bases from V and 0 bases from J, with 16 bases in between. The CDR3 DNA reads TGTGCCAGCAGCTCCCTCTCGGACAGACTTAGCAATCAGCCCCAGCATTTT. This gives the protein CASSSLSDRLSNQPQHF. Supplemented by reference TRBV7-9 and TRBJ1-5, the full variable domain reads DTGVSQNPRHKITKRGQNVTFRCDPISEHNRLYWYRQTLGQGPEFLTYFQNEAQLEKSRLLSDRFSAERPKGSFSTLEIQRTEQGDSAMYLCASSSLSDRLSNQPQHFGDGTRLSIL.

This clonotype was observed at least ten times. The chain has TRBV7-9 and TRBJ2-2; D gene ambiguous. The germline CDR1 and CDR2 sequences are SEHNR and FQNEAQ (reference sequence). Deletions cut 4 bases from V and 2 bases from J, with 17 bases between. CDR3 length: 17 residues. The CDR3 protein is CASSSRLESQNTGELFF. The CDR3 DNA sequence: TGTGCCAGCAGCTCCCGCCTCGAGTCCCAAAACACCGGGGAGCTGTTTTTT.

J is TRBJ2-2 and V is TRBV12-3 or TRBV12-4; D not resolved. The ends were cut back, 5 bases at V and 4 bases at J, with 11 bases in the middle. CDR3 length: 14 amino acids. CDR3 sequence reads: CASSINLGTGELFF. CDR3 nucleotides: TGTGCCAGCAGTATAAACTTGGGCACCGGGGAGCTGTTTTTT.

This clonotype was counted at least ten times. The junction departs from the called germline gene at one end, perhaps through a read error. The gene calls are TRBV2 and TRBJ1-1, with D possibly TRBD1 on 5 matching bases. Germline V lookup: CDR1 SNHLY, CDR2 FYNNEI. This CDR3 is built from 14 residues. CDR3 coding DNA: TGCGCCAGCAGTGATCAGGGAATGAACACTGAAGCTTTCTTT. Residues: CASSDQGMNTEAFF. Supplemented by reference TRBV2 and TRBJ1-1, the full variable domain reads EPEVTQTPSHQVTQMGQEVILRCVPISNHLYFYWYRQILGQKVEFLVSFYNNEISEKSEIFDDQFSVERPDGSNFTLKIRSTKLEDSAMYFCASSDQGMNTEAFFGQGTRLTVV.

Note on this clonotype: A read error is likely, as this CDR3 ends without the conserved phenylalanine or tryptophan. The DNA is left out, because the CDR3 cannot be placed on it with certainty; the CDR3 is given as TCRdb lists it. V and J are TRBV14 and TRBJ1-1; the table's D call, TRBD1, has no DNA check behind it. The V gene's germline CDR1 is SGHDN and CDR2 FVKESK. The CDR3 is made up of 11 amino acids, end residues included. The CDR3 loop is CASSLESGTFS.

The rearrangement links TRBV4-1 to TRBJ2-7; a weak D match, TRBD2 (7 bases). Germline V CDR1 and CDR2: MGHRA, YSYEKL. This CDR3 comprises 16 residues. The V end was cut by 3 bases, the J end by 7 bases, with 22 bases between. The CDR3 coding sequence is TGCGCCAGCAGCCATCCGCCCCGGGCGCGGGGGCTAGAGCAGTACTTC. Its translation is CASSHPPRARGLEQYF.

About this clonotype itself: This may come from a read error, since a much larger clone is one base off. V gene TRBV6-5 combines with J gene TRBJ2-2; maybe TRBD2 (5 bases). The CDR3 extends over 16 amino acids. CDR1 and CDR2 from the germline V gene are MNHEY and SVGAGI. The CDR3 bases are TGTGCCATCAGTTACTTCGGGGTTACGAACACCGGGGAGCTGTTTTTT. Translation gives CAISYFGVTNTGELFF.

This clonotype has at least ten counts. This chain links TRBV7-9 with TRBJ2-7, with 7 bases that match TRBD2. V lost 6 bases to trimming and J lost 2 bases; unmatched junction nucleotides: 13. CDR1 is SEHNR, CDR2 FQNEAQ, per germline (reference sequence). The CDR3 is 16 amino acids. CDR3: CASSPGGEGSTYEQYF. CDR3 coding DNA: TGTGCCAGCAGTCCCGGAGGGGAGGGGAGTACCTACGAGCAGTACTTC.

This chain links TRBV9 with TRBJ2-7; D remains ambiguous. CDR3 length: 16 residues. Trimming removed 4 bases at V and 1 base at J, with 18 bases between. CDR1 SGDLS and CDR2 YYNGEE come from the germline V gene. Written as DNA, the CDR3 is TGTGCCAGCAGCTCCCCAGCGATAGCTCCTTCCTACGAGCAGTACTTC. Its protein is CASSSPAIAPSYEQYF.

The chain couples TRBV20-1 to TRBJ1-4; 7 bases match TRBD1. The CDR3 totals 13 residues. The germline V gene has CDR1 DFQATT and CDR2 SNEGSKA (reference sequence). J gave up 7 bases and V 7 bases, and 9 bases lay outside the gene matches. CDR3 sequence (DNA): TGCAGTGTCCCGGGACAGCGGGCTGAAAAACTGTTTTTT. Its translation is CSVPGQRAEKLFF.

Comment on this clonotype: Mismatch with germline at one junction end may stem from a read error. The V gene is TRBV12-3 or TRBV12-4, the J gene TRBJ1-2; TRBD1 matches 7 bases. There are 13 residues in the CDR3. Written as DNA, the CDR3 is TGTGCCAGCACTCTGGGACAGTATGTCGGTATGCGGTTC. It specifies CASTLGQYVGMRF.

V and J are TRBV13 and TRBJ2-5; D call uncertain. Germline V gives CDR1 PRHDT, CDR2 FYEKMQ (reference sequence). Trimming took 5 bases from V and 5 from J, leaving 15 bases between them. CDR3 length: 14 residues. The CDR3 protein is CASSSQYLRETQYF. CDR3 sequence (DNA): TGTGCCAGCAGCAGCCAATACCTGCGGGAGACCCAGTACTTC.

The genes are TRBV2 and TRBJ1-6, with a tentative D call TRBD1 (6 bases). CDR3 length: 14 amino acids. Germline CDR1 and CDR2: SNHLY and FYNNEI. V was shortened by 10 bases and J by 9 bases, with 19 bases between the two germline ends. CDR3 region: CATRTTGWTSPLHF. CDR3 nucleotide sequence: TGTGCCACTCGAACGACAGGCTGGACTTCACCCCTCCACTTT.

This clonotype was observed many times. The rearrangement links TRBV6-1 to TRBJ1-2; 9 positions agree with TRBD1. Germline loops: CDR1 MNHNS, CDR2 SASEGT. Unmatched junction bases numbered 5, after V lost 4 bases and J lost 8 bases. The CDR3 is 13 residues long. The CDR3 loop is CASSGGTGRGYTF. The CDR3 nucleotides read TGTGCCAGCAGTGGTGGGACAGGGCGCGGCTACACCTTC.

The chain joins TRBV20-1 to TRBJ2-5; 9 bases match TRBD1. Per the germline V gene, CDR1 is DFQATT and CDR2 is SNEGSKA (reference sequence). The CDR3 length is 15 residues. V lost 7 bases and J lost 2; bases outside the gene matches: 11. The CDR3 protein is CSGRTGVGGQETQYF. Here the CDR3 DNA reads TGCAGTGGAAGGACAGGGGTAGGAGGGCAAGAGACCCAGTACTTC.

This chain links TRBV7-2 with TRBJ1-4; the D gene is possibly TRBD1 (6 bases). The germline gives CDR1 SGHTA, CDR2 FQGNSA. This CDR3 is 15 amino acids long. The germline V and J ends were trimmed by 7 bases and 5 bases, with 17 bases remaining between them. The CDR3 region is CASTKGGAVNEKLFF. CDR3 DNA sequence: TGTGCCAGCACCAAGGGGGGGGCGGTCAATGAAAAACTGTTTTTT.

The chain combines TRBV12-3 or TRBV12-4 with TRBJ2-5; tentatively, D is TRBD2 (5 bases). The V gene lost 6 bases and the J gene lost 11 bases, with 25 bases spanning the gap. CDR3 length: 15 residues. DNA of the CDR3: TGTGCCAGCAGGGGCGAGTGGGCTAGCACAGATACGCAGTACTTC. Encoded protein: CASRGEWASTDTQYF.

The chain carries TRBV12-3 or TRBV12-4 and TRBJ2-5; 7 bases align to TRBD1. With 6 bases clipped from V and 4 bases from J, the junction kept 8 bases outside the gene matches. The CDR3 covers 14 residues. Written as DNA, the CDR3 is TGTGCCAGCAGCCGGACAGGTTTCAGAGAGACCCAGTACTTC. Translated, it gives CASSRTGFRETQYF.

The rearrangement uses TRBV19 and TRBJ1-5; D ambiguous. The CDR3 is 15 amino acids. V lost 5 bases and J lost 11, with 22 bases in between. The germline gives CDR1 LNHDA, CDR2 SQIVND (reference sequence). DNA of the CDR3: TGTGCCAGTAGTTGGAAACTAGCGGGAGGCGAGACCCAGCATTTT. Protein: CASSWKLAGGETQHF.

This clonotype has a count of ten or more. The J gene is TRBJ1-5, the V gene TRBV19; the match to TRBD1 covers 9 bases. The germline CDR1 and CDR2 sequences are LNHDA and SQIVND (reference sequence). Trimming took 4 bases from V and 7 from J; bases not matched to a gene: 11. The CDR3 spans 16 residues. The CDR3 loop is CASSKAPGQGKQPQHF. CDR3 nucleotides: TGTGCCAGTAGTAAGGCACCGGGACAGGGAAAGCAGCCCCAGCATTTT.

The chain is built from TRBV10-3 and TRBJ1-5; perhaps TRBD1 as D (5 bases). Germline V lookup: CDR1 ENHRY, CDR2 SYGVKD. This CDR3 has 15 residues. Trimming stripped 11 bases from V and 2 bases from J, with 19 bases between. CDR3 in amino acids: CALSRGRRRNQPQHF. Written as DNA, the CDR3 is TGTGCCCTTAGTCGGGGCAGACGTCGCAATCAGCCCCAGCATTTT.

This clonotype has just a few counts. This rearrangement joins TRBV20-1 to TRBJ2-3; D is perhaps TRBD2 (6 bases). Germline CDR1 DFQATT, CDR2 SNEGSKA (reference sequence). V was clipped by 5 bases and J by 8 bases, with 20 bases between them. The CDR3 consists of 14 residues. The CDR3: CSAGGDGSSGTQYF. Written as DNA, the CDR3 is TGCAGTGCTGGAGGGGACGGCTCATCGGGTACGCAGTATTTT.

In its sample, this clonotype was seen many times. CDR3 DNA sequence: TGCGCCAGCAGCTTGGAGGGGAAGACCCAAGAGACCCAGTACTTC. This translates into CASSLEGKTQETQYF. The chain is built from TRBV5-1 and TRBJ2-5, with a weak D call TRBD1 (5 bases). Trimming removed 0 bases from V and 1 base from J, with 10 bases in between. Germline V CDR1 and CDR2: SGHRS, YFSETQ. The CDR3 contains 15 residues.

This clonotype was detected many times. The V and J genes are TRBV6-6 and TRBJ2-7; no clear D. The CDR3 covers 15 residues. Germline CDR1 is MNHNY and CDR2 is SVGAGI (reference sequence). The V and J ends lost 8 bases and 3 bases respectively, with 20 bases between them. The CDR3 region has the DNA TGTGCCAGCGAAACATTACGGCTAGATGGCTACGAGCAGTACTTC. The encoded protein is CASETLRLDGYEQYF.